The source of this T cell receptor (beta chain) is a study of blood T cell repertoires in COVID-19. Whole-study context: Whether acute or convalescent, the COVID-19 samples came from the United States, Italy and Spain. T cells, B-cell-depleted T cells, or PBMCs supplied cDNA or gDNA.

TCRdb's table, derived via immunoSEQ multiplex PCR, lists solely in-frame clones and lacks some. Seen here are tens of thousands of clones, about 74% observed once, and the top ten hold 3.9%. This clone was recorded once. Sequenced sample: peripheral blood. This receptor was obtained from a man in his sixties or seventies with COVID-19, enrolled during active disease.

DNA for the CDR3: TGTGCCAGCAGCGTAGAAGGGACAGGGTACGGCTATGGCTACACCTTC. This sequence encodes CASSVEGTGYGYGYTF. The chain recombines TRBV9 with TRBJ1-2, with 9 nucleotides matching TRBD1. Trimming took 0 bases from V and 4 from J; bases not matched to a gene: 7. The CDR3 sequence is 16 residues long. Per the germline V gene, CDR1 is SGDLS and CDR2 is YYNGEE.